This T cell receptor beta chain was retrieved from a study of CD8+ T cells in alopecia areata. Germline assignment: CDR1 ENHRY and CDR2 SYGVKD. Trimming left V 4 bases short and J 5 bases short, with 9 bases between. CDR3 length: 12 residues. Treatment specified: oral pan-JAK inhibitor, 5-10 mg twice daily. Peripheral blood and lesional scalp punch biopsies came from alopecia areata patients. It was from PBMCs that CD4+ and CD8+ T cells were sorted. About this clone itself: The antigen is not known.

TCR sequencing used cDNA made by reverse transcription of extracted RNA. Produced via immunoSEQ multiplex PCR; TCRdb's table is partial and in-frame only. The data contain 250,000 to 300,000 clones, 55% to 75% of them singletons. Whole-study findings and limits: During tofacitinib treatment, many expanded lesional clones remained in scalp and blood. Tofacitinib significantly reduced both scalp clonality and expanded CD8+ clones among the top 100.

The chain links TRBV10-3 to TRBJ2-7; D is tentatively TRBD1 or TRBD2 (6 bases each). The receptor's source is a human donor with alopecia areata. The sample was CD4+ T cells sorted from blood, taken at week 24, from a patient treated with tofacitinib. The CDR3 sequence: CAISGGANEQYF. DNA of the CDR3: TGTGCCATCAGTGGGGGGGCGAACGAGCAGTACTTC.